This T cell receptor (beta chain) was sequenced in a study of Ad26.COV2.S vaccination and SARS-CoV-2 variants. Study results and caveats: There was reportedly substantial breadth in spike-specific CD8+ and CD4+ T cell responses after vaccination. Researchers reported similar non-spike TCR breadth in vaccine and placebo recipients.

Sequencing was performed with immunoSEQ multiplex PCR; in TCRdb, only in-frame clones are kept and a portion is missing. The table lists 75,000 to 100,000 clones, under 90% of them singletons. Concerning this clone itself: As yet, its antigen is unknown.

With 4 bases removed from V and 4 bases from J, the gap between germline ends came to 13 bases. This CDR3 region has 14 residues. Germline V gene sequence: CDR1 KGHSH, CDR2 LQKENI. The chain employs TRBV18 and TRBJ1-2, with D tentatively TRBD1 (6 bases). The source is a human donor who had recovered from COVID-19. Sequencing used peripheral blood, obtained after recovery from COVID-19. The CDR3 nucleotides are TGTGCCAGCTCACTTAAGACAGGCCCCTATGGCTACACCTTC. Its protein is CASSLKTGPYGYTF.